This T cell receptor beta chain was recorded in a study of CD8+CD57+ T cells in acquired aplastic anemia. The wider study: The average for DNA from sorted CD4+ and CD8+ cells was roughly 3 ug.

Findings of the study overall: Patients and controls had CD8+ Simpson's diversity values that were not significantly distinct.

TCR beta VDJ and CDR3 were profiled, and genomic DNA was the template. TCRdb recomputed calls from the reads with MiXCR, one row per CDR3 protein. This table holds roughly 150,000 distinct CDR3 sequences, roughly half found once. Previously, flow cytometry had revealed CD8+CD57+ cell expansion in the patients chosen for sequencing. Note on this clonotype: What it binds is not known.

Per the germline V gene, CDR1 is SGHTA and CDR2 is FQGNSA. Losses at the gene ends were 4 bases for V and 3 bases for J; bases not matched to a gene: 10. This CDR3 has 16 residues. Sequenced: sorted CD4+, CD8+, or CD8+CD57+ T cells (not recorded which) from PBMCs. The V gene is TRBV7-2, the J gene TRBJ2-5, with 8 bases fitting TRBD1. This TCR was sampled from a human donor with aplastic anemia. This CDR3 reads CASSSEGPGGKETQYF. CDR3 DNA sequence: TGTGCCAGCAGCTCCGAGGGGCCAGGGGGCAAAGAGACCCAGTACTTC.